The present TCR beta chain was sequenced within a study of blood T cell repertoires in COVID-19. The germline gives CDR1 GTSNPN, CDR2 SVGIG (reference sequence). Trimming took 8 bases from V and 4 from J; bases not matched to a gene: 7. The length of the CDR3 is 13 residues. Original handling: Using reference gene primer amplification, nucleated cell counts were estimated. TCRdb's copy holds only in-frame clones and misses some; the assay was immunoSEQ multiplex PCR. V and J calls and clone size are as listed in that table; D and trimming were resolved from the DNA. This table has roughly 130,000 clones, around 87% appearing once.

This clonotype was obtained from a woman aged 60-70 years with acute or convalescent COVID-19. The material sequenced was peripheral blood. This sequence joins TRBV30 and TRBJ1-5; 8 bases are shared with TRBD1. The CDR3 coding sequence is TGTGCCCTCGGTTGGACAGGGAATCAGCCCCAGCATTTT. This codes for CALGWTGNQPQHF.